The 2 T cell receptor beta chains given below trace back to one sample, sequenced in a study of T cell clonality in common variable immunodeficiency. Assay used: immunoSEQ multiplex PCR; TCRdb lists only in-frame clones, some missing. The repertoire consists of over 35,000 clones, none detected only once. Sequenced input: peripheral blood mononuclear cells. The receptors originated from a person aged 18 to 70 in good health.

The sample holds many counts of this clone. The read gets to within 3 residues of the CDR3 end, and the germline J gene fills in the rest. This sequence joins TRBV29-1 and TRBJ1-5, with D possibly TRBD1 on 6 matching bases. Germline lookup yields CDR1 SQVTM and CDR2 ANQGSEA. Between the trimmed V and J ends, which lost 4 bases and 3 bases, there was a span of 10 bases. This CDR3 has 13 residues. This chain's CDR3 is CSVVGGNNQPQHF. The part of the CDR3 DNA that was read is TGCAGCGTTGTAGGGGGAAACAATCAGCCC. The complete variable domain, with remaining parts taken from reference TRBV29-1 and TRBJ1-5, reads SAVISQKPSRDICQRGTSLTIQCQVDSQVTMMFWYRQQPGQSLTLIATANQGSEATYESGFVIDKFPISRPNLTFSTLTVSNMSPEDSSIYLCSVVGGNNQPQHFGDGTRLSIL.

In its sample, this clone was seen many times. Read data end 3 residues before the CDR3 end; the end is taken from the germline J gene. V usage is TRBV6-1 and J usage is TRBJ1-2; D not certain. The CDR3 totals 14 residues. Trimming cost V 3 bases and J 0 bases, with 8 bases left between them. Looked up from germline, CDR1 is MNHNS and CDR2 is SASEGT. CDR3 in amino acids: CASSEARANYGYTF. The covered CDR3 bases are TGTGCCAGCAGTGAGGCTAGAGCTAACTATGGC.